This entry lists 5 T cell receptor beta chains sequenced from one sample in a study of metastatic and nonmetastatic thyroid tumors. Treatment of any kind had been given to no patient before thyroid surgery. TCRdb re-called clones from the PCR reads using MiXCR. The repertoire holds roughly 48,000 clones, with roughly 23% as singletons. Sequencing was carried out using blood. Source of these receptors: a male donor with papillary thyroid cancer or a benign thyroid nodule (not recorded which). Some clones in this sample may be carry-over from other donors' samples.

This clone occurred a few times. The junction differs from germline at one of its ends, possibly a read error. The identical CDR3 is also encoded by other nucleotide sequences in the sample. The CDR3 DNA reads TGTGCCAGCAGCTTAGGCGGAGCCACCACCTATGAGCAGTACTTC. This sequence encodes CASSLGGATTYEQYF. The chain employs TRBV12-3 or TRBV12-4 and TRBJ2-7; no clear D gene. The length of the CDR3 is 15 residues.

This clone has ten or more counts. The J gene is TRBJ2-4, the V gene TRBV9, with D perhaps TRBD1 (6 bases). The CDR3 has 16 residues. Germline values: CDR1 SGDLS, CDR2 YYNGEE. Trimming shortened V by 0 bases and J by 5 bases, and 15 bases separated the two germline ends. The CDR3 is CASSVAGAGVQNIQYF. As DNA, the CDR3 is TGTGCCAGCAGCGTAGCTGGGGCAGGGGTCCAAAACATTCAGTACTTC.

This clone appeared a few times. The rearrangement links TRBV2 to TRBJ1-2; D is uncertain. The V and J ends lost 7 bases and 7 bases respectively, with 16 bases between them. Germline V gene data show CDR1 as SNHLY and CDR2 as FYNNEI. This CDR3 has 13 amino acids. This chain's CDR3 is CASTEASGFGYTF. CDR3 DNA sequence: TGTGCCAGCACCGAGGCGTCGGGGTTTGGCTACACCTTC.

This clone was counted ten times or more. The chain recombines TRBV28 with TRBJ2-2; 7 bases map to TRBD2. Unmatched junction bases numbered 5, after V lost 4 bases and J lost 0 bases. The CDR3 covers 16 residues. Germline assignment: CDR1 MDHEN and CDR2 SYDVKM. CDR3 sequence (DNA): TGTGCCAGCAGTTACGGTCGGGGGGCGAACACCGGGGAGCTGTTTTTT. It encodes CASSYGRGANTGELFF.

This sequence joins TRBV6-1 and TRBJ2-1; a weak D match, TRBD1 (6 bases). Between the trimmed V and J ends, which lost 3 bases and 0 bases, there was a span of 12 bases. CDR3 length: 16 amino acids. Per the germline V gene, CDR1 is MNHNS and CDR2 is SASEGT. This CDR3 is CASSDQGSSSYNEQFF. The CDR3 DNA reads as TGTGCCAGCAGTGACCAGGGGTCAAGCTCCTACAATGAGCAGTTCTTC.